This T cell receptor (beta chain) stems from a study of blood T cell repertoires in COVID-19. In the study overall: Italy, Spain and the United States were the sources of the convalescent and acute COVID-19 samples. Nucleic acid was either cDNA or gDNA, and it came from T cells, B-cell-depleted T cells, or PBMCs.

The CDR3 length is 16 residues. Germline assignment: CDR1 MDHEN and CDR2 SYDVKM. Trimming removed 0 bases from V and 0 bases from J, with 11 bases in between. Per the study methods: Scientists estimated how many nucleated cells there were by amplifying reference gene primers. Produced via immunoSEQ multiplex PCR; TCRdb's table is partial and in-frame only. From that table come the V and J calls and clone size; the DNA was used to work out D and trimming. Among 45,000 to 60,000 clones, about 88% were seen once, and the ten largest hold around 1.4%. The V call is TRBV28, the J call TRBJ1-1; the D gene is possibly TRBD1 (6 bases). Sequenced sample: peripheral blood. The clonotype comes from a man between 60 and 75 years old with acute or convalescent COVID-19. CDR3 residues: CASSLWSDSLNTEAFF. DNA for the CDR3: TGTGCCAGCAGTTTATGGTCGGACAGTTTGAACACTGAAGCTTTCTTT.